This is a list of T cell receptor beta chains from one sample in a study of blood T cell repertoires in COVID-19. Repertoires were generated with immunoSEQ multiplex PCR, while TCRdb's copy carries only in-frame clones and drops some. Of approximately 300,000 clones in the sample, over 75% were seen once. Sequencing was performed on PBMCs or T cells enriched from blood (not recorded which). The receptors shown here come from a woman in her twenties or thirties who had recovered from COVID-19. Each CDR3 is given with its conserved first and last residue. D genes are given only for firm matches. The size of a clone is reported for some rows only, either as once, few or many, or as a class for expanded clones.

clone_size: .; j_call: TRBJ2-7; v_call: TRBV5-5; d_call: .; cdr3_nt: TGTGCCAGCAGCCCTGAGATATGGGGCGTCTACGAGCAGTACTTC; cdr3_aa: CASSPEIWGVYEQYF
clone_size: .; j_call: TRBJ2-1; v_call: TRBV13; d_call: .; cdr3_nt: TGTGCCAGCAGCCTACTAGCTGGTGAGCAGTTCTTC; cdr3_aa: CASSLLAGEQFF
clone_size: once; j_call: TRBJ1-1; v_call: TRBV19; d_call: .; cdr3_nt: TGTGCCAGTTCCACCGGGGGGGACACTGAAGCTTTCTTT; cdr3_aa: CASSTGGDTEAFF
clone_size: .; j_call: TRBJ1-2; v_call: TRBV6-5; d_call: TRBD1; cdr3_nt: TGTGCCAGCAGTTCTATCTCCGGGACAGCCTATGGCTACACCTTC; cdr3_aa: CASSSISGTAYGYTF
clone_size: .; j_call: TRBJ2-6; v_call: TRBV25-1; d_call: .; cdr3_nt: TGTGCCAGCAGCCCCCCAGGGATAGGGGCCAACGTCCTGACTTTC; cdr3_aa: CASSPPGIGANVLTF
clone_size: .; j_call: TRBJ1-5; v_call: TRBV7-2; d_call: .; cdr3_nt: TGTGCCAGCAGCTTGCGGTCGTCTCAGCCCCAGCATTTT; cdr3_aa: CASSLRSSQPQHF
clone_size: once; j_call: TRBJ1-2; v_call: TRBV6-2/TRBV6-3; d_call: .; cdr3_nt: TGTGCCAGCAGCCCCGGGAACTACTATGGCTACACCTTC; cdr3_aa: CASSPGNYYGYTF
clone_size: .; j_call: TRBJ1-1; v_call: TRBV29-1; d_call: TRBD1; cdr3_nt: TGCAGCGTGGAGGGACAGCTGAACACTGAAGCTTTCTTT; cdr3_aa: CSVEGQLNTEAFF
clone_size: .; j_call: TRBJ1-2; v_call: TRBV5-1; d_call: TRBD1; cdr3_nt: TGCGCCAGCAGCTTCGGGACAGGGATCGGTGGCTACACCTTC; cdr3_aa: CASSFGTGIGGYTF
clone_size: .; j_call: TRBJ2-1; v_call: TRBV30; d_call: TRBD2; cdr3_nt: TGTGCCTGGAGTGTTGGACTAGCGGGGGGTAAGGATGAGCAGTTCTTC; cdr3_aa: CAWSVGLAGGKDEQFF
clone_size: few; j_call: TRBJ1-6; v_call: TRBV16; d_call: .; cdr3_nt: TGTGCCAGCAGCCAAGGGACTCTTGGCACCCTCCACTTT; cdr3_aa: CASSQGTLGTLHF
clone_size: .; j_call: TRBJ2-5; v_call: TRBV6-5; d_call: .; cdr3_nt: TGTGCCAGCAACGGACATGCCGGGAGTCAAGAGACCCAGTACTTC; cdr3_aa: CASNGHAGSQETQYF
clone_size: .; j_call: TRBJ1-6; v_call: TRBV5-1; d_call: .; cdr3_nt: TGCGCCAGCAGCTTCGGCCGGGATTCACCCCTCCACTTT; cdr3_aa: CASSFGRDSPLHF
clone_size: .; j_call: TRBJ2-2; v_call: TRBV7-6; d_call: TRBD2; cdr3_nt: TGTGCCAGCAGCTCGGATGGGACTAGCGGGCACACCGGGGAGCTGTTTTTT; cdr3_aa: CASSSDGTSGHTGELFF
clone_size: .; j_call: TRBJ1-1; v_call: TRBV5-1; d_call: TRBD1; cdr3_nt: TGCGCCAGCAGCTCAACCGGGACAGTGAACACTGAAGCTTTCTTT; cdr3_aa: CASSSTGTVNTEAFF
clone_size: once; j_call: TRBJ1-1; v_call: TRBV7-2; d_call: .; cdr3_nt: TGTGCCAGCAGCCCCCCGGGTGGAGGGTTCACTGAAGCTTTCTTT; cdr3_aa: CASSPPGGGFTEAFF
clone_size: .; j_call: TRBJ1-3; v_call: TRBV30; d_call: .; cdr3_nt: TGTGCCTGGAGTTTAACAGGGCACTCTGGAAACACCATATATTTT; cdr3_aa: CAWSLTGHSGNTIYF
clone_size: .; j_call: TRBJ2-7; v_call: TRBV29-1; d_call: .; cdr3_nt: TGCAGCGTTGTTAGGGACAAGTCCTACGAGCAGTACTTC; cdr3_aa: CSVVRDKSYEQYF
clone_size: .; j_call: TRBJ2-3; v_call: TRBV7-9; d_call: .; cdr3_nt: TGTGCCAGCAGCCCCCAACTATGGGCAGATACGCAGTATTTT; cdr3_aa: CASSPQLWADTQYF
clone_size: .; j_call: TRBJ1-5; v_call: TRBV27; d_call: TRBD1; cdr3_nt: TGTGCCAGCAGTAAATATTCCGGGACAGGGGGCATCCAGCCCCAGCATTTT; cdr3_aa: CASSKYSGTGGIQPQHF
clone_size: .; j_call: TRBJ2-7; v_call: TRBV4-1; d_call: TRBD1; cdr3_nt: TGCGCCAGCAGCCGAGGGTCGGGACAGCAGAGCTCCTACGAGCAGTACTTC; cdr3_aa: CASSRGSGQQSSYEQYF
clone_size: .; j_call: TRBJ1-4; v_call: TRBV28; d_call: .; cdr3_nt: TGTGCCAGCAGCTCTGGCGGGGGGGATAATGAAAAACTGTTTTTT; cdr3_aa: CASSSGGGDNEKLFF
clone_size: .; j_call: TRBJ2-7; v_call: TRBV12-3/TRBV12-4; d_call: .; cdr3_nt: TGTGCCAGCAGGGCTCGCTACGAGCAGTACTTC; cdr3_aa: CASRARYEQYF
clone_size: .; j_call: TRBJ2-7; v_call: TRBV5-8; d_call: TRBD1; cdr3_nt: TGTGCCAGCAGCCCGGCAAACAGGGGGAGGTACGAGCAGTACTTC; cdr3_aa: CASSPANRGRYEQYF
clone_size: .; j_call: TRBJ1-2; v_call: TRBV4-1; d_call: .; cdr3_nt: TGCGCCAGCAGCGTTCGGGAGGGGCGCGTCGGTGGCTACACCTTC; cdr3_aa: CASSVREGRVGGYTF
clone_size: .; j_call: TRBJ2-3; v_call: TRBV15; d_call: .; cdr3_nt: TGTGCCACCAGCAGAGACTTAGCGGATACGCAGTATTTT; cdr3_aa: CATSRDLADTQYF
clone_size: few; j_call: TRBJ2-5; v_call: TRBV28; d_call: TRBD1; cdr3_nt: TGTGCCAGCAGGACAGGGGGCACAGAGACCCAGTACTTC; cdr3_aa: CASRTGGTETQYF
clone_size: few; j_call: TRBJ1-2; v_call: TRBV5-6; d_call: TRBD1; cdr3_nt: TGTGCCAGCAGCTTGGAGGGGACAGAGAGCTATGGCTACACCTTC; cdr3_aa: CASSLEGTESYGYTF
clone_size: .; j_call: TRBJ1-4; v_call: TRBV4-1; d_call: TRBD1; cdr3_nt: TGCGCCAGCAGCCAAGAGATGGGACAGGAGGGCAAACTGTTTTTT; cdr3_aa: CASSQEMGQEGKLFF
clone_size: once; j_call: TRBJ1-5; v_call: TRBV7-3; d_call: TRBD1; cdr3_nt: TGTGCCAGCAGCTTAAACAGGGGGAAGCCCCAGCATTTT; cdr3_aa: CASSLNRGKPQHF
clone_size: .; j_call: TRBJ1-4; v_call: TRBV19; d_call: .; cdr3_nt: TGTGCCAGTAGAAGCCGCTCAGAAAAACTGTTTTTT; cdr3_aa: CASRSRSEKLFF
clone_size: .; j_call: TRBJ1-1; v_call: TRBV10-3; d_call: TRBD1; cdr3_nt: TGTGCCATCTTGGACAGGGAAGCTTTCTTT; cdr3_aa: CAILDREAFF
clone_size: .; j_call: TRBJ1-6; v_call: TRBV21-1; d_call: .; cdr3_nt: TGTGCCAGCAGCAGCCCCCACCGGGACAGCCTTAATAATTCACCCCTCCACTTT; cdr3_aa: CASSSPHRDSLNNSPLHF
clone_size: few; j_call: TRBJ1-2; v_call: TRBV28; d_call: .; cdr3_nt: TGTGCCAGCAGTCTCCCTTACAGTAACTATGGCTACACCTTC; cdr3_aa: CASSLPYSNYGYTF
clone_size: .; j_call: TRBJ1-4; v_call: TRBV5-1; d_call: .; cdr3_nt: TGCGCCAGCAGCTTTTCGCAGGGGATTAATGAAAAACTGTTTTTT; cdr3_aa: CASSFSQGINEKLFF
clone_size: .; j_call: TRBJ2-5; v_call: TRBV7-9; d_call: .; cdr3_nt: TGTGCCAGCAGCTTTGGGGGGGCCGAGGAGACCCAGTACTTC; cdr3_aa: CASSFGGAEETQYF
clone_size: few; j_call: TRBJ1-6; v_call: TRBV5-1; d_call: TRBD1; cdr3_nt: TGCGCCAGCAGCCCCCAAGCGTCTTTGGACAGGGTCAATTCACCCCTCCACTTT; cdr3_aa: CASSPQASLDRVNSPLHF
clone_size: .; j_call: TRBJ2-3; v_call: TRBV4-2; d_call: TRBD2; cdr3_nt: TGTGCCAGCAGCCAAGATAGCCTAGCGGGGGGACCCACAGATACGCAGTATTTT; cdr3_aa: CASSQDSLAGGPTDTQYF
clone_size: .; j_call: TRBJ2-6; v_call: TRBV19; d_call: TRBD1; cdr3_nt: TGTGCCAGTAGTATACAGGGGGCCGGGGCCAACGTCCTGACTTTC; cdr3_aa: CASSIQGAGANVLTF
clone_size: .; j_call: TRBJ2-7; v_call: TRBV20-1; d_call: .; cdr3_nt: TGCAGTGCTAGTCCAGGGAATCACGAGCAGTACTTC; cdr3_aa: CSASPGNHEQYF
clone_size: .; j_call: TRBJ2-7; v_call: TRBV19; d_call: TRBD2; cdr3_nt: TGTGCCAGTAGCGACACCTGGAGCGGGGGGGCCGGCTACGAGCAGTACTTC; cdr3_aa: CASSDTWSGGAGYEQYF
clone_size: once; j_call: TRBJ2-7; v_call: TRBV7-8; d_call: .; cdr3_nt: TGTGCCAGCAGCTTCTTGAGGCAGACCTACGAGCAGTACTTC; cdr3_aa: CASSFLRQTYEQYF
clone_size: .; j_call: TRBJ2-3; v_call: TRBV7-9; d_call: .; cdr3_nt: TGTGCCAGCAGCCTGACAGATACGCAGTATTTT; cdr3_aa: CASSLTDTQYF
clone_size: .; j_call: TRBJ1-1; v_call: TRBV11-2; d_call: .; cdr3_nt: TGTGCCAGCAGCGAGGGAGGAACCTTCATGAACACTGAAGCTTTCTTT; cdr3_aa: CASSEGGTFMNTEAFF
clone_size: .; j_call: TRBJ1-1; v_call: TRBV4-1; d_call: .; cdr3_nt: TGCGCCAGCAGCCAAGCTCCGGTGGAGGGGGCTTTCTTT; cdr3_aa: CASSQAPVEGAFF
clone_size: .; j_call: TRBJ1-2; v_call: TRBV28; d_call: .; cdr3_nt: TGTGCCAGCAGCCGTTTTGACTCGGCCCCCTATGGCTACACCTTC; cdr3_aa: CASSRFDSAPYGYTF
clone_size: .; j_call: TRBJ2-7; v_call: TRBV5-8; d_call: TRBD1; cdr3_nt: TGTGCCAGCAGCTTCCGACAGGGGTTTAACGAGCAGTACTTC; cdr3_aa: CASSFRQGFNEQYF
clone_size: .; j_call: TRBJ1-4; v_call: TRBV29-1; d_call: TRBD1; cdr3_nt: TGCAGCGCCGGAGGACAGGGTACTAATGAAAAACTGTTTTTT; cdr3_aa: CSAGGQGTNEKLFF
clone_size: .; j_call: TRBJ1-6; v_call: TRBV10-3; d_call: TRBD1; cdr3_nt: TGTGCCATCAGGACAGGGGGCTCCTATAATTCACCCCTCCACTTT; cdr3_aa: CAIRTGGSYNSPLHF
clone_size: few; j_call: TRBJ1-2; v_call: TRBV30; d_call: .; cdr3_nt: TGTGCCTGGAGTGGAAATAGGGTCCCCGGGGGCTATGGCTACACCTTC; cdr3_aa: CAWSGNRVPGGYGYTF
clone_size: .; j_call: TRBJ2-7; v_call: TRBV9; d_call: TRBD1; cdr3_nt: TGTGCCAGCAGCGTAAGAGGGGGGACAGGGGCCTACGAGCAGTACTTC; cdr3_aa: CASSVRGGTGAYEQYF
clone_size: .; j_call: TRBJ1-6; v_call: TRBV4-3; d_call: .; cdr3_nt: TGCGCCAGCAGCCAAGCTGTCCTCGAGAATTCACCCCTCCACTTT; cdr3_aa: CASSQAVLENSPLHF
clone_size: .; j_call: TRBJ2-7; v_call: TRBV3-1/TRBV3-2; d_call: .; cdr3_nt: TGTGCCAGCAGCCAAGTTTGGCTAGCTCGAAGTTCCTACGAGCAGTACTTC; cdr3_aa: CASSQVWLARSSYEQYF
clone_size: once; j_call: TRBJ2-2; v_call: TRBV24-1; d_call: .; cdr3_nt: TGTGCCACCAGTGATCGATCCACGGCCGGGGCCGGGGAGCTGTTTTTT; cdr3_aa: CATSDRSTAGAGELFF
clone_size: .; j_call: TRBJ1-2; v_call: TRBV19; d_call: .; cdr3_nt: TGTGCCAGTACCCCCCTCTCGTCTAACTATGGCTACACCTTC; cdr3_aa: CASTPLSSNYGYTF